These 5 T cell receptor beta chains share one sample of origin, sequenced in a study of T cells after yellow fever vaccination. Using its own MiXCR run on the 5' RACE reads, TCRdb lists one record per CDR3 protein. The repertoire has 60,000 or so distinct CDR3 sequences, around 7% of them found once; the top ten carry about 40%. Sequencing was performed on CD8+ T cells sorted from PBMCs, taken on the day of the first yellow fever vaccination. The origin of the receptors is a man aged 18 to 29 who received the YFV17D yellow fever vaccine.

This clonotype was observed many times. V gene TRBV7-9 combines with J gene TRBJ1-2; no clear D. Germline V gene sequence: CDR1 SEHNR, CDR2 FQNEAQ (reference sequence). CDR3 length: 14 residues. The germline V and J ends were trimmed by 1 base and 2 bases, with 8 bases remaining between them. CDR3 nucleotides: TGTGCCAGCAGCTTAGGTACAGAGAACTATGGCTACACCTTC. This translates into CASSLGTENYGYTF.

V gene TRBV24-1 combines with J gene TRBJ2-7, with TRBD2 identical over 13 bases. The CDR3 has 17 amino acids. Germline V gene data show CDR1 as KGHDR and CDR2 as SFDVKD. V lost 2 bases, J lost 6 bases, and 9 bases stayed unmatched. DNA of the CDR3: TGTGCCACCAGTGATTGCACTAGCGGGGGGGCTCCGGGCGAGCAGTACTTC. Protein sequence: CATSDCTSGGAPGEQYF.

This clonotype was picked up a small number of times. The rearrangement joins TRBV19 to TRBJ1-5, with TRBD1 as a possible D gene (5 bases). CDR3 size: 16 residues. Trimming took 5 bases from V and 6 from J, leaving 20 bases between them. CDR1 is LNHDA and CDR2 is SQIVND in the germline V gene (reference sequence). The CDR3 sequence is CASSLRTGRISQPQHF. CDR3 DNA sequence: TGTGCCAGTAGTCTCCGGACGGGGCGCATCAGTCAGCCCCAGCATTTT.

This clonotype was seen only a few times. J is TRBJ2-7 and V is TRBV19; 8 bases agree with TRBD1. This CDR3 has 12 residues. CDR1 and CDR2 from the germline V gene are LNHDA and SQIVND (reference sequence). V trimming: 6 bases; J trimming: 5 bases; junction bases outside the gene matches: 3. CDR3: CASSQTGDEQYF. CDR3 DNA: TGTGCCAGTAGCCAGACAGGGGACGAGCAGTACTTC. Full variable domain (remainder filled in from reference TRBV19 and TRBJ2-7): DGGITQSPKYLFRKEGQNVTLSCEQNLNHDAMYWYRQDPGQGLRLIYYSQIVNDFQKGDIAEGYSVSREKKESFPLTVTSAQKNPTAFYLCASSQTGDEQYFGPGTRLTVT.

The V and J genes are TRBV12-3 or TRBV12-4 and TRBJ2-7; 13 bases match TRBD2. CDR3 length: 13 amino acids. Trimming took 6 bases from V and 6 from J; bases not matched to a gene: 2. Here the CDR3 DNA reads TGTGCCAGCAGCGGACTAGCGGGGGCCGAGCAGTACTTC. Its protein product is CASSGLAGAEQYF.